These 6 T cell receptor beta chains came from one sample sequenced in a study of cytomegalovirus exposure and HLA in healthy donors. PCR was performed using 60 Vbeta and 13 Jbeta primers. Data came from immunoSEQ multiplex PCR; TCRdb stores just in-frame clones and leaves some out. Among roughly 84,000 clones listed, over 65% were seen once. The specimen was PBMCs. These receptors were obtained from a man aged 45-65 years in good health and CMV-seronegative.

This clone came up a few times. The chain combines TRBV5-1 with TRBJ1-2; D possibly corresponds to TRBD1 (5 bases). Trimming removed 5 bases at V and 3 bases at J, with 8 bases between. The CDR3 spans 12 residues. Per the germline V gene, CDR1 is SGHRS and CDR2 is YFSETQ. In DNA, the CDR3 is TGCGCCAGCAGGGAGACAGACTATGGCTACACCTTC. Translation: CASRETDYGYTF.

This clone showed up just a few times. V usage is TRBV6-5 and J usage is TRBJ2-3, with TRBD2 identical over 10 bases. CDR1 and CDR2 (germline): MNHEY, SVGAGI. This CDR3 contains 14 residues. Trimming cost V 5 bases and J 2 bases; bases outside gene matches: 1. DNA of the CDR3: TGTGCCAGCAGTAGCGGGGGGGCCACAGATACGCAGTATTTT. Its translation: CASSSGGATDTQYF.

The chain couples TRBV5-1 to TRBJ2-3, with D perhaps matching TRBD1 (6 bases). CDR3 length: 15 residues. V was pared by 4 bases and J by 3 bases, with 15 bases between. Germline-derived CDR1 and CDR2 are SGHRS and YFSETQ. The CDR3, as DNA: TGCGCCAGCAGCCAAGACAGGTTTCGGACAGATACGCAGTATTTT. Amino acids: CASSQDRFRTDTQYF.

The gene calls are TRBV11-2 and TRBJ1-4; possibly TRBD1 for D (5 bases). Germline V lookup: CDR1 SGHAT, CDR2 FQNNGV. V was clipped by 3 bases and J by 7 bases, with 15 bases between them. The CDR3 covers 15 residues. The CDR3: CASSFKGAFGEKLFF. CDR3 DNA sequence: TGTGCCAGCAGCTTTAAAGGGGCTTTCGGTGAAAAACTGTTTTTT.

This chain joins TRBV9 and TRBJ2-1, with D tentatively TRBD2 (5 bases). Looked up from germline, CDR1 is SGDLS and CDR2 is YYNGEE. This CDR3 contains 13 residues. Trimming took 0 bases from V and 14 from J, leaving 15 bases between them. The CDR3 sequence: CASSVVEGSKEFF. The CDR3 DNA reads TGTGCCAGCAGCGTAGTAGAGGGCTCCAAGGAGTTCTTC.

This clone was counted once. This sequence joins TRBV5-6 and TRBJ2-5; weak D call: TRBD2 (5 bases). The germline V gene has CDR1 SGHDT and CDR2 YYEEEE. The length of the CDR3 is 16 residues. V shed 2 bases and J shed 4 bases, with 18 bases lying between them. The DNA of the CDR3 is TGTGCCAGCAGCTTACGCACAGTCAGTGGAGGAGAGACCCAGTACTTC. Its translation: CASSLRTVSGGETQYF.